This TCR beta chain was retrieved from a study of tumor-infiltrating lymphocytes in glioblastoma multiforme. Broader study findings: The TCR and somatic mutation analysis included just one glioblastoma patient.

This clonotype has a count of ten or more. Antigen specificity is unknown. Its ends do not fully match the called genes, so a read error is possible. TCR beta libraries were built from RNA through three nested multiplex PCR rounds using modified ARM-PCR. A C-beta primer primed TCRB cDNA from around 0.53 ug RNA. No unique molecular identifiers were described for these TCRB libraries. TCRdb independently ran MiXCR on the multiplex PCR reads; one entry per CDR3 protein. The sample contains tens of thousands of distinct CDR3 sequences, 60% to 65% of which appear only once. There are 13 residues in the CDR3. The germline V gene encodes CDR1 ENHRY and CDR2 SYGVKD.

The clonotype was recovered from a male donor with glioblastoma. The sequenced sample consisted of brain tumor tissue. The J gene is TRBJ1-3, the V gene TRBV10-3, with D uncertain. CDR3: CVISEDLRNTIYF. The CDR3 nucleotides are TGTGTCATCAGTGAGGATCTTCGAAACACCATATATTTT.